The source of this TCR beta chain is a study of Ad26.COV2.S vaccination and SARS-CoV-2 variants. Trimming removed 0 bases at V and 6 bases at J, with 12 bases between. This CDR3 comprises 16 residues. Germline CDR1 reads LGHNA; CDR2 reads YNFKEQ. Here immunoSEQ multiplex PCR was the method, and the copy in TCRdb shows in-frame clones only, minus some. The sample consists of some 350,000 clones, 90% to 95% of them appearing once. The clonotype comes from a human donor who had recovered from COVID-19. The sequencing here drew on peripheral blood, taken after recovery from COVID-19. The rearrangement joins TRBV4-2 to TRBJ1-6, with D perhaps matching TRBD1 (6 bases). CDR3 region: CASSQEGASFNSPLHF. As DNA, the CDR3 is TGTGCCAGCAGCCAAGAGGGGGCGTCTTTTAATTCACCCCTCCACTTT.